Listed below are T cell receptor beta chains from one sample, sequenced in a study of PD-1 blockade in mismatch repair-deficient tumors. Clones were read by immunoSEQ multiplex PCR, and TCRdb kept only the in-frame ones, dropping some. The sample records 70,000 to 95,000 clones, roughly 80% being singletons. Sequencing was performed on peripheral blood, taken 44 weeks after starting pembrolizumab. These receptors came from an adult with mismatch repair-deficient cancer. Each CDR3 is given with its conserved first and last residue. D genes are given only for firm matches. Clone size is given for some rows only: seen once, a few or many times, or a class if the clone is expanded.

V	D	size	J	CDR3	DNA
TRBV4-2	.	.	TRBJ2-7	CASSVSRDLSSYEQYF	TGTGCCAGCAGCGTGAGCCGGGACTTGAGCTCCTACGAGCAGTACTTC
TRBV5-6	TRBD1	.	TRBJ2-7	CASSLGRTGFDEQYF	TGTGCCAGCAGCTTGGGGCGGACAGGGTTCGACGAGCAGTACTTC
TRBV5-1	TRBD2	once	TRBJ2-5	CASSPAGLAGGVETQYF	TGCGCCAGCAGCCCCGCTGGACTAGCGGGAGGGGTAGAGACCCAGTACTTC
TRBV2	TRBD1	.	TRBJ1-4	CATERTGFTNEKLFF	TGTGCCACCGAGCGGACAGGGTTTACTAATGAAAAACTGTTTTTT
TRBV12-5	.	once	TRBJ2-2	CASGFGPTGELFF	TGTGCTAGTGGTTTCGGGCCCACCGGGGAGCTGTTTTTT
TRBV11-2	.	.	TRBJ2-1	CASSLRRGNEQFF	TGTGCCAGCAGCCTCAGACGGGGGAATGAGCAGTTCTTC
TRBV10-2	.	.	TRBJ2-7	CASRYTILGEQYF	TGCGCCAGCCGTTACACAATCTTGGGGGAGCAGTACTTC
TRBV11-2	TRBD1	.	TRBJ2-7	CASSSPLTGTDEQYF	TGTGCCAGCAGCTCACCTTTGACAGGGACCGACGAGCAGTACTTC
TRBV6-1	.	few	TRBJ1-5	CASSRNFDNQPQHF	TGTGCCAGCAGCCGTAACTTCGACAATCAGCCCCAGCATTTT
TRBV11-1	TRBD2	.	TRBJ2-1	CASSWGLAGDVGYEQFF	TGTGCCAGCAGCTGGGGACTAGCGGGAGATGTGGGCTATGAGCAGTTCTTC
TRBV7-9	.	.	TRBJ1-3	CASSLEVSGNTIYF	TGTGCCAGCAGCTTAGAAGTTTCTGGAAACACCATATATTTT
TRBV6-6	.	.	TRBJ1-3	CASRSQVSGNTIYF	TGTGCCAGCAGATCACAGGTCTCTGGAAACACCATATATTTT
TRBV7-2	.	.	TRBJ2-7	CASSARLVSNEQYF	TGTGCCAGCAGCGCGCGACTAGTTTCTAACGAGCAGTACTTC
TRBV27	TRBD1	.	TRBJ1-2	CASSFLDRGWYGYTF	TGTGCCAGCAGTTTCCTGGACAGGGGGTGGTATGGCTACACCTTC
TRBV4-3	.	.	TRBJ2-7	CASSQDQASSYEQYF	TGCGCCAGCAGCCAAGATCAGGCCAGTTCCTACGAGCAGTACTTC
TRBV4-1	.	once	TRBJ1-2	CASSQEGGYTF	TGTGCCAGCAGCCAAGAGGGCGGCTACACCTTC
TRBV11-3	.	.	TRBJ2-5	CASSLVGGADPRETQYF	TGTGCCAGCAGCTTAGTGGGTGGGGCCGATCCCCGGGAGACCCAGTACTTC
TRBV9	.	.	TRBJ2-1	CASSVDLDPAIEQFF	TGTGCCAGCAGCGTAGACCTCGACCCGGCGATTGAGCAGTTCTTC
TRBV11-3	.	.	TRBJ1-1	CASSPTRGGLVTEAFF	TGTGCCAGCAGCCCTACCCGGGGAGGTTTGGTCACTGAAGCTTTCTTT
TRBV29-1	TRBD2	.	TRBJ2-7	CSVVTAGGGEQYF	TGCAGCGTTGTTACAGCGGGAGGAGGCGAGCAGTACTTC
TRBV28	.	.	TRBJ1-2	CASRSINYGYTF	TGTGCCAGCAGGTCGATTAACTATGGCTACACCTTC
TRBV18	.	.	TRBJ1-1	CASSLMTDTEAFF	TGTGCCAGCTCACTCATGACGGACACTGAAGCTTTCTTT
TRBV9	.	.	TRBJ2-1	CASSEGKAIGVDEQFF	TGTGCCAGCAGCGAGGGTAAAGCGATTGGAGTGGATGAGCAGTTCTTC
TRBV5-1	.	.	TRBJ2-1	CASSLAGLEQFSYNEQFF	TGCGCCAGCAGCTTGGCCGGGCTAGAGCAGTTTTCCTACAATGAGCAGTTCTTC
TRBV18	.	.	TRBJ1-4	CASSPREAGEKLFF	TGTGCCAGCTCACCCAGGGAGGCAGGTGAAAAACTGTTTTTT
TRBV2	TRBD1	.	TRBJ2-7	CASTRTGAVEQYF	TGTGCCAGCACCCGGACAGGGGCAGTCGAGCAGTACTTC
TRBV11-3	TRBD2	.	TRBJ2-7	CASSPPLAAGTYEQYF	TGTGCCAGCAGCCCCCCACTAGCGGCGGGAACCTACGAGCAGTACTTC
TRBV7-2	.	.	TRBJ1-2	CASSPEIQRIPKDYTF	TGTGCCAGCAGCCCCGAAATACAGCGAATCCCGAAGGACTACACCTTC
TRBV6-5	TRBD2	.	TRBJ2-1	CASSLGLAGGYNEQFF	TGTGCCAGCAGTTTGGGACTAGCGGGAGGATACAATGAGCAGTTCTTC
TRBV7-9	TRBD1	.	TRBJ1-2	CASSLGQLDYGYTF	TGTGCCAGCAGCTTGGGACAGCTAGACTATGGCTACACCTTC
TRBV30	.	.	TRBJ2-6	CAWSPNRRRSGANVLTF	TGTGCCTGGAGTCCCAATAGACGGAGATCTGGGGCCAACGTCCTGACTTTC
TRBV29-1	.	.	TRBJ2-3	CSVRTVTDTQYF	TGCAGCGTGAGGACAGTCACAGATACGCAGTATTTT
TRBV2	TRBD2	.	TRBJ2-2	CASIQRGGTGELFF	TGTGCCAGCATCCAACGGGGGGGAACCGGGGAGCTGTTTTTT
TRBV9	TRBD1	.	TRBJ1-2	CASSETGRGGYTF	TGTGCCAGCAGCGAGACAGGGAGGGGTGGCTACACCTTC
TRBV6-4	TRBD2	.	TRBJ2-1	CASSDLGTSGNEQFF	TGTGCCAGCAGTGACTTGGGGACTAGCGGTAATGAGCAGTTCTTC
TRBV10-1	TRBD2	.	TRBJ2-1	CASSPGTSLGEQFF	TGCGCCAGCAGTCCCGGGACTAGCTTGGGTGAGCAGTTCTTC
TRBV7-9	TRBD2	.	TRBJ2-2	CASSPGLAGNTGELFF	TGTGCCAGCAGCCCCGGACTAGCGGGCAACACCGGGGAGCTGTTTTTT
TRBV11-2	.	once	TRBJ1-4	CASSPRYEKLFF	TGTGCCAGCAGCCCCCGTTATGAAAAACTGTTTTTT
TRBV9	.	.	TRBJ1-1	CASSADPGGNTEAFF	TGTGCCAGCAGCGCAGATCCGGGGGGAAACACTGAAGCTTTCTTT
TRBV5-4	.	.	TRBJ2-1	CASSLEVSRYNEQFF	TGTGCCAGCAGCTTGGAGGTTTCTCGGTACAATGAGCAGTTCTTC
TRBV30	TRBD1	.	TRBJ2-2	CAWSLGGAGELFF	TGTGCCTGGAGTCTAGGGGGCGCCGGGGAGCTGTTTTTT
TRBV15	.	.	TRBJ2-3	CATSGVEDTQYF	TGTGCCACCAGCGGGGTTGAAGATACGCAGTATTTT
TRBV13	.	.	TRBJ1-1	CASSLEQSNTEAFF	TGTGCCAGCAGCTTAGAACAGTCGAACACTGAAGCTTTCTTT
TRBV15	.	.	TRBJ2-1	CATSRTPLQYNEQFF	TGTGCCACCAGCAGAACACCTCTACAATACAATGAGCAGTTCTTC
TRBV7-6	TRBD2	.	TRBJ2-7	CASSPRTSGDYEQYF	TGTGCCAGCAGCCCAAGGACTAGCGGGGACTACGAGCAGTACTTC
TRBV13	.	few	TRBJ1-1	CASSLVRGNEAFF	TGTGCCAGCAGCTTAGTCAGAGGGAACGAAGCTTTCTTT
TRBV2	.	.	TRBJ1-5	CASSEERGYQPQHF	TGTGCCAGCAGTGAAGAACGGGGATATCAGCCCCAGCATTTT
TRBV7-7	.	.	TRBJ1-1	CASSFDTGTEAFF	TGTGCTAGCAGCTTCGACACTGGGACTGAAGCTTTCTTT
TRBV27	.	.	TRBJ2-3	CASSMSGSVDTQYF	TGTGCCAGCAGTATGTCGGGGTCGGTAGATACGCAGTATTTT
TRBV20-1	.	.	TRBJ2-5	CSAEDPETQYF	TGCAGTGCTGAGGACCCGGAGACCCAGTACTTC
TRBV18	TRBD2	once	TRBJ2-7	CASSPPSGIHEQYF	TGTGCCAGCTCACCACCAAGCGGGATTCACGAGCAGTACTTC
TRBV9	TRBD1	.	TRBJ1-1	CASSVDTGDSRRAFF	TGTGCCAGCAGCGTAGACACAGGGGACTCTCGTCGGGCTTTCTTT
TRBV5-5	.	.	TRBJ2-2	CASSLELGFGELFF	TGTGCCAGCAGCTTGGAACTAGGATTCGGGGAGCTGTTTTTT
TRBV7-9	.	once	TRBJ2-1	CASSLSHGKPYNEQFF	TGTGCCAGCAGCTTATCGCACGGGAAACCATACAATGAGCAGTTCTTC
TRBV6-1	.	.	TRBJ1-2	CASRGDGSIVYTF	TGTGCCAGCAGGGGGGACGGATCTATAGTCTACACCTTC
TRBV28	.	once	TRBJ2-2	CASSLTGDVTGELFF	TGTGCCAGCAGTTTAACGGGAGATGTCACCGGGGAGCTGTTTTTT
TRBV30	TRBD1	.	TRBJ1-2	CAWSYPAGGVRGYTF	TGTGCCTGGAGCTATCCTGCAGGGGGCGTTCGTGGCTACACCTTC
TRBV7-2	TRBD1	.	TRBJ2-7	CASSLLPGQPYEQYF	TGTGCCAGCAGCTTACTACCGGGACAGCCCTACGAGCAGTACTTC
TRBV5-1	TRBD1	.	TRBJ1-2	CASSSSGGPYGYTF	TGCGCCAGCAGCTCATCAGGGGGCCCCTATGGCTACACCTTC